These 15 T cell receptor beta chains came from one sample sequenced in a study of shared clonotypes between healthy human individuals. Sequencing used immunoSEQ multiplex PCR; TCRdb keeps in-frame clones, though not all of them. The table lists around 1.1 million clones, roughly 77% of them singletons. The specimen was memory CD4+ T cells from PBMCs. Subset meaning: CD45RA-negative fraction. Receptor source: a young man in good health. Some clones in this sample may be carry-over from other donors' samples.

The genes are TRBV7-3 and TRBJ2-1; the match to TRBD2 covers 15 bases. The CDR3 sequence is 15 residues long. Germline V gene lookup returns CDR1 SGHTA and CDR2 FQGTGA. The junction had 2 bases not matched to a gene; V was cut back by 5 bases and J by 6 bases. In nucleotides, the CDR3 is TGTGCCAGCAGCCCGGGACTAGCGGGAGGCAATGAGCAGTTCTTC. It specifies CASSPGLAGGNEQFF. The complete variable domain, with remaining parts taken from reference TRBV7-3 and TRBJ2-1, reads GAGVSQTPSNKVTEKGKYVELRCDPISGHTALYWYRQSLGQGPEFLIYFQGTGAADDSGLPNDRFFAVRPEGSVSTLKIQRTERGDSAVYLCASSPGLAGGNEQFFGPGTRLTVL.

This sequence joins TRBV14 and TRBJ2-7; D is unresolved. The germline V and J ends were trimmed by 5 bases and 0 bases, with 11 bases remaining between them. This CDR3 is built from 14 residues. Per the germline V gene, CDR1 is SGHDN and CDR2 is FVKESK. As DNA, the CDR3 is TGTGCCAGCAGCGGCCAGGCGTACTCCTACGAGCAGTACTTC. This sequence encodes CASSGQAYSYEQYF. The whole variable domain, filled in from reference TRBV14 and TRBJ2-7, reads EAGVTQFPSHSVIEKGQTVTLRCDPISGHDNLYWYRRVMGKEIKFLLHFVKESKQDESGMPNNRFLAERTGGTYSTLKVQPAELEDSGVYFCASSGQAYSYEQYFGPGTRLTVT.

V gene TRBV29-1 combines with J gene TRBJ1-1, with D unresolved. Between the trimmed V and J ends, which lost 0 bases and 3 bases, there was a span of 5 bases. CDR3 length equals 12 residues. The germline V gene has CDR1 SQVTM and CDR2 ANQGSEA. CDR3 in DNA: TGCAGCGTTGAAGATCAGTACACTGAAGCTTTCTTT. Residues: CSVEDQYTEAFF.

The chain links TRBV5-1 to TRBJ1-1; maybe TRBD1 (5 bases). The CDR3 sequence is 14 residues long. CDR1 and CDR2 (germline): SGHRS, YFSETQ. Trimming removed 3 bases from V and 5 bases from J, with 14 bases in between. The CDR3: CASSSDRMDTEAFF. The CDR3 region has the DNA TGCGCCAGCAGCTCCGACAGAATGGATACTGAAGCTTTCTTT.

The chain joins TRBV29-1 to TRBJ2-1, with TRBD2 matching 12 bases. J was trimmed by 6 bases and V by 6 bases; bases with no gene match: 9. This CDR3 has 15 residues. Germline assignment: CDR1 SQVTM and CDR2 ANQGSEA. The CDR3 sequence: CSVSILAGGGNEQFF. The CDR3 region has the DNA TGCAGCGTCTCAATTCTAGCGGGAGGGGGCAATGAGCAGTTCTTC.

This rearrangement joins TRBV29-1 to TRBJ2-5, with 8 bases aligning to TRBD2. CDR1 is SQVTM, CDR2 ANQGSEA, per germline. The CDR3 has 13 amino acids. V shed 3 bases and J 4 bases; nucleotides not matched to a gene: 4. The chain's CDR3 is CSVDEAGAETQYF. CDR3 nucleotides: TGCAGCGTTGATGAAGCGGGAGCAGAGACCCAGTACTTC.

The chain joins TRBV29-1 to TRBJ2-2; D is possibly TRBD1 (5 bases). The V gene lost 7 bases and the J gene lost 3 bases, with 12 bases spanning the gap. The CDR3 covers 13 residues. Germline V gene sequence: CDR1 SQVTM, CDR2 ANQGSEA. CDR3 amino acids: CSGVKGDTGELFF. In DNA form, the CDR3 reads TGCAGCGGGGTTAAAGGGGACACCGGGGAGCTGTTTTTT.

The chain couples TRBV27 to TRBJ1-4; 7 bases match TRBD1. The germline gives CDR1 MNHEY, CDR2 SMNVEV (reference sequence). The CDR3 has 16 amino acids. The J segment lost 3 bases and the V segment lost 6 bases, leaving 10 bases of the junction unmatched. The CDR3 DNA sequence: TGTGCCAGCAGGGACAGGAGCCAGGGGCCTAATGAAAAACTGTTTTTT. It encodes CASRDRSQGPNEKLFF.

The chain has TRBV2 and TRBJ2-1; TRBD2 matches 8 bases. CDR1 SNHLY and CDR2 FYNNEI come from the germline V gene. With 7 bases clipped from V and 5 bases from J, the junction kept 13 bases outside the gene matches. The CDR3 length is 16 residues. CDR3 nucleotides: TGTGCCAGCATTAAGCGGGAGTGGGTTTCAGACAATGAGCAGTTCTTC. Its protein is CASIKREWVSDNEQFF.

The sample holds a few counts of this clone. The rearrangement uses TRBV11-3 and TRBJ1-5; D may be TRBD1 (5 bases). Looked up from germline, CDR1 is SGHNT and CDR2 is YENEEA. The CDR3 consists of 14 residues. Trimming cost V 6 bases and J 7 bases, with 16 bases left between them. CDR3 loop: CASRRDPGRQPQHF. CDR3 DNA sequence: TGTGCCAGCAGACGGGACCCAGGGAGGCAGCCCCAGCATTTT.

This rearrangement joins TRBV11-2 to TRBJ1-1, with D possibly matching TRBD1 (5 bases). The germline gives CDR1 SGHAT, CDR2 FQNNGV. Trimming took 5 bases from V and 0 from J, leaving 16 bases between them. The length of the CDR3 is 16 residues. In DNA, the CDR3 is TGTGCCAGCAGCCCCCGCCTCCGGGACGTGAACACTGAAGCTTTCTTT. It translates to CASSPRLRDVNTEAFF.

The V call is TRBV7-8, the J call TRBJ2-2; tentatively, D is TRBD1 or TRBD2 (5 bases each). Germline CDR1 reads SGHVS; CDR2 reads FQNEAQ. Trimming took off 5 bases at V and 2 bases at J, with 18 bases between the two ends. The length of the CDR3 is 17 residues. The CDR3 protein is CASSIRGGDRNTGELFF. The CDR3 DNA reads TGTGCCAGCAGCATTCGGGGCGGAGATCGAAACACCGGGGAGCTGTTTTTT.

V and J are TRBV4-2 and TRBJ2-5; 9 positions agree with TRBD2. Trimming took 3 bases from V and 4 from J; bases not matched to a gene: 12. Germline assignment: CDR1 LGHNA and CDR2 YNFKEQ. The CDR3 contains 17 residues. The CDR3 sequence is CASSQGREGQGRETQYF. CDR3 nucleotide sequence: TGTGCCAGCAGCCAGGGGCGGGAGGGCCAGGGGCGAGAGACCCAGTACTTC.

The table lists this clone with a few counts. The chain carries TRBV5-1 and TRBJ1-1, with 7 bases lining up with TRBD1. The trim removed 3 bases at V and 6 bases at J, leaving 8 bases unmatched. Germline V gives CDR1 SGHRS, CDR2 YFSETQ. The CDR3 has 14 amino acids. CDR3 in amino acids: CASSWNRGTSEAFF. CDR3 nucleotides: TGCGCCAGCAGCTGGAACAGGGGAACATCTGAAGCTTTCTTT. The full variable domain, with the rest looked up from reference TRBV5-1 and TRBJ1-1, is KAGVTQTPRYLIKTRGQQVTLSCSPISGHRSVSWYQQTPGQGLQFLFEYFSETQRNKGNFPGRFSGRQFSNSRSEMNVSTLELGDSALYLCASSWNRGTSEAFFGQGTRLTVV.

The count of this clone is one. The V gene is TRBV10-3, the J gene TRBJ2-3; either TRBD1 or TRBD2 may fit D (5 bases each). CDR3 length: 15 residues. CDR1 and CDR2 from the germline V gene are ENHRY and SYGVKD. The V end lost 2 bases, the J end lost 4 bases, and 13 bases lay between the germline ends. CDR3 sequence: CAISEQIRGADTQYF. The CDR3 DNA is TGTGCCATCAGTGAGCAGATTAGAGGGGCAGATACGCAGTATTTT.